Each of the 30 T cell receptor beta chains below was sequenced from the same sample in a study of Graves' ophthalmopathy and Graves' hyperthyroidism. The study amplified TCR beta CDR3 regions using RNA transcripts. Second-round multiplex PCR followed a first-round RT-PCR using HTBI primers. TCRdb reanalysed the multiplex PCR reads using MiXCR and keeps one entry per CDR3 protein. The sample holds 680,000 or so distinct CDR3 sequences; over 20% are singletons and the top ten take approximately 7%. The specimen was peripheral blood. All receptors derive from a woman younger than 35 with stable Graves' hyperthyroidism. Some clones in this sample may be carry-over from other donors' samples.

This clonotype was counted ten times or more. V and J are TRBV7-3 and TRBJ1-2; D is perhaps TRBD1 (5 bases). Per germline, CDR1 SGHTA and CDR2 FQGTGA. Trimming cost V 3 bases and J 8 bases, with 16 bases left between them. This CDR3 region has 14 residues. DNA of the CDR3: TGTGCCAGCAGCTTGACCGGGGGGACGGGGGGCTACACCTTC. Its protein product is CASSLTGGTGGYTF. The full variable domain, its missing parts supplied by reference TRBV7-3 and TRBJ1-2, is GAGVSQTPSNKVTEKGKYVELRCDPISGHTALYWYRQSLGQGPEFLIYFQGTGAADDSGLPNDRFFAVRPEGSVSTLKIQRTERGDSAVYLCASSLTGGTGGYTFGSGTRLTVV.

This clonotype has more than one count but fewer than ten. Sequence at one end of the junction differs from germline and may be a read error. V and J are TRBV4-1 and TRBJ2-5; D gene unclear. Germline assignment: CDR1 MGHRA and CDR2 YSYEKL. The CDR3 consists of 13 residues. CDR3 in amino acids: CASSQSPQETPYF. Here the CDR3 DNA reads TGCGCCAGCAGCCAAAGCCCGCAAGAGACCCCGTACTTC.

V gene TRBV7-9 combines with J gene TRBJ2-7; D tentatively fits TRBD1 or TRBD2 (5 bases each). V lost 0 bases, J lost 6 bases, and 12 bases lay in between. Germline V CDR1 and CDR2: SEHNR, FQNEAQ (reference sequence). CDR3 length: 14 residues. CDR3 loop: CASSLALGVFEQYF. In DNA form, the CDR3 reads TGTGCCAGCAGCTTAGCGCTGGGGGTCTTCGAGCAGTACTTC.

This clonotype was observed at least ten times. The chain recombines TRBV6-5 with TRBJ1-1; the D gene is possibly TRBD1 (5 bases). CDR1 and CDR2 from the germline V gene are MNHEY and SVGAGI. This CDR3 comprises 13 residues. Trimming left V 2 bases short and J 5 bases short, with 9 bases between. The CDR3 nucleotides read TGTGCCAGCAGTTACGGCAGGGCGACTGAAGCTTTCTTT. Translated: CASSYGRATEAFF.

The chain combines TRBV7-2 with TRBJ1-6; D ambiguous. V shed 7 bases and J shed 6 bases, with 13 bases lying between them. The CDR3 totals 14 residues. CDR1 and CDR2 (germline): SGHTA, FQGNSA. CDR3 amino acids: CASNSGPINSPLHF. In DNA form, the CDR3 reads TGTGCCAGCAACTCCGGGCCAATTAATTCACCCCTCCACTTT.

This clonotype was recorded many times. The rearrangement joins TRBV9 to TRBJ1-2; TRBD1 matches 7 bases. CDR3 length equals 17 residues. Germline lookup yields CDR1 SGDLS and CDR2 YYNGEE. After removal of 0 bases from V and 4 bases from J, the junction contained 12 bases not matched to a gene. The CDR3 spells CASSVGWAGGDIYGYTF. The CDR3 bases are TGTGCCAGCAGCGTAGGCTGGGCAGGGGGGGACATCTATGGCTACACCTTC.

This clonotype was seen at least ten times. The J gene is TRBJ1-3, the V gene TRBV6-1; 9 bases match TRBD1. V lost 7 bases to trimming and J lost 3 bases; unmatched junction nucleotides: 10. CDR3 length: 16 amino acids. Germline CDR1 is MNHNS and CDR2 is SASEGT. This CDR3 reads CASTGQGTDFGNTIYF. The CDR3 DNA sequence: TGTGCCAGCACCGGACAGGGGACGGACTTTGGAAACACCATATATTTT.

This chain links TRBV5-6 with TRBJ2-5, with D perhaps TRBD1 or TRBD2 (6 bases each). CDR3 length: 16 residues. Trimming removed 4 bases from V and 2 bases from J, with 18 bases in between. Germline CDR1 is SGHDT and CDR2 is YYEEEE. CDR3 nucleotides: TGTGCCAGCAGCCACGACTACTTAGGGGGGCAAGAGACCCAGTACTTC. Translated, it gives CASSHDYLGGQETQYF.

This clonotype has just a few counts. The rearrangement joins TRBV12-5 to TRBJ1-2; 8 bases are shared with TRBD1. The CDR3 runs to 15 residues. Germline V gene sequence: CDR1 LGHNT, CDR2 FRNRAP. Losses at the gene ends were 4 bases for V and 2 bases for J; bases not matched to a gene: 6. CDR3 bases: TGTGCTAGTGGTTCGGGGACAGGCTTGAACTATGGCTACACCTTC. This sequence encodes CASGSGTGLNYGYTF. Complete variable domain (other parts from reference TRBV12-5 and TRBJ1-2): DARVTQTPRHKVTEMGQEVTMRCQPILGHNTVFWYRQTMMQGLELLAYFRNRAPLDDSGMPKDRFSAEMPDATLATLKIQPSEPRDSAVYFCASGSGTGLNYGYTFGSGTRLTVV.

The chain has TRBV10-2 and TRBJ1-1, with D possibly matching TRBD1 (6 bases). The germline gives CDR1 WSHSY, CDR2 SAAADI. The CDR3 contains 12 residues. V dropped 8 bases and J dropped 7 bases, with 14 bases sitting between them. CDR3 residues: CASRIGTLEAFF. The CDR3 region has the DNA TGCGCCAGCCGTATCGGGACACTTGAAGCTTTCTTT.

The chain combines TRBV6-5 with TRBJ1-1; weak D call: TRBD1 (6 bases). The CDR3 extends over 15 amino acids. The V end was cut by 4 bases, the J end by 5 bases, with 17 bases between. Germline V gene sequence: CDR1 MNHEY, CDR2 SVGAGI. The CDR3 loop is CASSSGALRGTEAFF. CDR3 DNA: TGTGCCAGCAGTTCAGGGGCGTTGAGAGGGACTGAAGCTTTCTTT.

This clonotype was counted many times. The gene calls are TRBV6-1 and TRBJ1-1; a weak D match, TRBD1 (5 bases). There are 14 residues in the CDR3. Trimming cost V 6 bases and J 4 bases, with 15 bases left between them. Germline values: CDR1 MNHNS, CDR2 SASEGT. CDR3 in DNA: TGTGCCAGCAGAAATACCGGGACCCTCACTGAAGCTTTCTTT. Amino acid sequence: CASRNTGTLTEAFF.

This clonotype has ten or more counts. V gene TRBV20-1 combines with J gene TRBJ2-7; the D gene is possibly TRBD1 (5 bases). The CDR3 is 15 residues long. Deletions cut 0 bases from V and 0 bases from J, with 12 bases between. Germline CDR1 DFQATT, CDR2 SNEGSKA (reference sequence). The CDR3 DNA is TGCAGTGCTAGAGATCCCACGCAGGGCTCCTACGAGCAGTACTTC. This sequence encodes CSARDPTQGSYEQYF.

This clonotype was detected ten times or more. The rearrangement uses TRBV13 and TRBJ1-6; D is unresolved. V was trimmed by 5 bases and J by 6 bases, leaving 11 bases between them. The CDR3 runs to 14 residues. Germline V gene lookup returns CDR1 PRHDT and CDR2 FYEKMQ (reference sequence). DNA for the CDR3: TGTGCCAGCAGCCTTAGACCCTCTAATTCACCCCTCCACTTT. As protein: CASSLRPSNSPLHF.

This clonotype was counted ten times or more. The chain joins TRBV6-2 or TRBV6-3 to TRBJ2-2, with D possibly being TRBD2 (5 bases). From germline, CDR1 is MNHEY and CDR2 SVGEGT. V lost 6 bases, J lost 4 bases, and 15 bases lay in between. There are 15 residues in the CDR3. The CDR3 nucleotides read TGTGCCAGCAGCTCCTGGACGGGAAGCACCGGGGAGCTGTTTTTT. It encodes CASSSWTGSTGELFF.

This clonotype was recorded many times. CDR3 in amino acids: CAISELVNTEAFF. The CDR3 coding sequence is TGTGCCATCAGTGAGCTTGTGAACACTGAAGCTTTCTTT. The chain carries TRBV10-3 and TRBJ1-1; D ambiguous. The V gene's germline CDR1 is ENHRY and CDR2 SYGVKD. The V end was cut by 2 bases, the J end by 0 bases, with 4 bases between. This CDR3 has 13 amino acids.

V gene TRBV28 combines with J gene TRBJ2-7, with D tentatively TRBD1 or TRBD2 (5 bases each). Germline V gene sequence: CDR1 MDHEN, CDR2 SYDVKM. CDR3 size: 14 residues. Trimming cost V 2 bases and J 5 bases, with 13 bases left between them. Here the CDR3 reads CASSLRGPHHEQYF. In DNA, the CDR3 is TGTGCCAGCAGTTTAAGGGGACCCCATCACGAGCAGTACTTC.

This clonotype was counted a few times. The rearrangement links TRBV24-1 to TRBJ1-3; weak D call: TRBD1 (6 bases). The V end lost 4 bases, the J end lost 15 bases, and 15 bases lay between the germline ends. Germline V lookup: CDR1 KGHDR, CDR2 SFDVKD. CDR3 size: 12 residues. CDR3 DNA sequence: TGTGCCACCAGTGACCCTGTGGGACATACATATTTT. This gives the protein CATSDPVGHTYF.

This clonotype came up many times. The chain has TRBV6-5 and TRBJ1-1, with a weak D call TRBD1 (6 bases). V dropped 5 bases and J dropped 1 base, with 14 bases sitting between them. Germline CDR1 and CDR2: MNHEY and SVGAGI. CDR3 size: 15 residues. As DNA, the CDR3 is TGTGCCAGCAGTAACCCAATGGGGGCGAACACTGAAGCTTTCTTT. This codes for CASSNPMGANTEAFF.

For this clonotype: The germline gene is not matched at one end of the junction; a read error may be the cause. The V and J genes are TRBV15 and TRBJ2-1; 15 positions agree with TRBD2. The CDR3 sequence is 20 residues long. Germline CDR1 LNHNV, CDR2 YYDKDF (reference sequence). The CDR3 bases are TGTTCCACCAGCAGAGAGAGAGCCTGGACTAGCGGGGGGGCCTACAATGAGCAGTTCTTC. Translating gives CSTSRERAWTSGGAYNEQFF.

The chain carries TRBV6-5 and TRBJ2-7; D gene unclear. V lost 4 bases and J lost 0, with 13 bases in between. CDR1 is MNHEY, CDR2 SVGAGI, per germline. The CDR3 consists of 15 residues. CDR3 sequence reads: CASSSRLGNSYEQYF. DNA of the CDR3: TGTGCCAGCAGTTCCCGCCTGGGGAACTCCTACGAGCAGTACTTC.

This clonotype was counted ten times or more. The gene calls are TRBV11-2 and TRBJ1-1, with D perhaps TRBD1 (5 bases). Germline V gene sequence: CDR1 SGHAT, CDR2 FQNNGV. V lost 4 bases and J 4 bases, leaving 10 bases between the germline ends. The CDR3 contains 13 residues. The CDR3 bases are TGTGCCAGCAGCTCAGCAGGGAGCACTGAAGCTTTCTTT. This codes for CASSSAGSTEAFF.

Comment on this clonotype: A much bigger clone sits one base away, suggesting this may be a read error. This chain links TRBV3-1 with TRBJ1-6; weak D call: TRBD1 (6 bases). Per germline, CDR1 LGHDT and CDR2 YNNKEL (reference sequence). The CDR3 is 14 residues long. The chain's CDR3 is CTSSPTGKHSPLHF. The CDR3 bases are TGTACCAGCAGTCCGACAGGAAAACATTCACCCCTCCACTTT.

This clonotype was picked up a small number of times. This sequence joins TRBV4-1 and TRBJ2-7; D gene unclear. The CDR3 spans 15 residues. V lost 0 bases to trimming and J lost 2 bases, with 11 bases between them. Germline CDR1 and CDR2: MGHRA and YSYEKL. The CDR3 loop reads CASSQDKDGAYEQYF. The CDR3 DNA reads TGCGCCAGCAGCCAAGATAAGGACGGAGCCTACGAGCAGTACTTC.

This clonotype was detected ten times or more. This chain links TRBV6-4 with TRBJ2-7, with a possible D match to TRBD2 (6 bases). The V gene lost 5 bases and the J gene lost 7 bases, with 12 bases spanning the gap. This CDR3 is 12 amino acids long. CDR1 is MRHNA, CDR2 SNTAGT, per germline. DNA for the CDR3: TGTGCCAGCAGTCAGGGACTGCAAGAGCAGTACTTC. Encoded protein: CASSQGLQEQYF.

This clonotype showed up many times. The chain carries TRBV12-3 or TRBV12-4 and TRBJ2-7; D is undetermined. This CDR3 contains 13 residues. V was clipped by 6 bases and J by 0 bases, with 9 bases between them. The CDR3: CASSDRSSYEQYF. The CDR3 DNA is TGTGCCAGCAGCGACCGAAGCTCCTACGAGCAGTACTTC.

The chain joins TRBV10-3 to TRBJ2-2; D not certain. The CDR3 consists of 14 residues. Per the germline V gene, CDR1 is ENHRY and CDR2 is SYGVKD. The germline V and J ends were trimmed by 3 bases and 2 bases, with 7 bases remaining between them. DNA for the CDR3: TGTGCCATCAGTGACGCGGCCAACACCGGGGAGCTGTTTTTT. Protein product: CAISDAANTGELFF.

As regards this clonotype: A read error may explain this, as a much larger clone is one base away. The V and J genes are TRBV20-1 and TRBJ1-6, with no clear D. CDR3 size: 14 residues. CDR1 and CDR2 (germline): DFQATT, SNEGSKA (reference sequence). This CDR3 reads CGARDTQTNSPLHF. DNA of the CDR3: TGCGGTGCTAGAGATACACAAACCAATTCACCCCTCCACTTT.

This clonotype was found many times. The chain recombines TRBV20-1 with TRBJ2-7; the D is unclear. Germline CDR1 and CDR2: DFQATT and SNEGSKA (reference sequence). This CDR3 is 9 amino acids long. In DNA, the CDR3 is TGCAGTGCCCCCGCTTCCAAGGTCGTC. Its translation: CSAPASKVV.

This clonotype was picked up a small number of times. This chain links TRBV6-1 with TRBJ2-7, with TRBD2 matching over 8 bases. This CDR3 contains 15 residues. The V and J ends lost 7 bases and 6 bases, in that order; junction bases with no gene match: 14. The germline V gene encodes CDR1 MNHNS and CDR2 SASEGT. Here the CDR3 DNA reads TGTGCCAGCACGAATTTCGGGACTAGGGCGCCCGAGCAGTACTTC. This translates into CASTNFGTRAPEQYF.